This T cell receptor (beta chain) comes out of a study of T cell clonotyping in hematopoietic cell transplantation. Looking at the study overall: Cytoreduction preceded collection of pretransplant recipient samples. Study conclusions and caveats: Recipient TCR diversity dropped after transplant; expanded clonotypes rose from day 30 to 180.

The repertoire was sequenced with immunoSEQ multiplex PCR; TCRdb's copy has only in-frame clones and lacks some. The sample has some 29,000 clones, less than 85% seen once; the top ten hold approximately 1.7%. The time point: recipient sample about 28 days before transplant, after cytoreduction. Samples: about 28 days before transplant, then days 30, 100 and 180 after. As to this clone: Its specificity is not known.

With 5 bases removed from V and 0 bases from J, the gap between germline ends came to 19 bases. Germline CDR1 is GTSNPN and CDR2 is SVGIG (reference sequence). The CDR3 runs to 16 residues. The chain couples TRBV30 to TRBJ1-2; D is possibly TRBD1 (5 bases). The sample in question was peripheral blood mononuclear cells, obtained before stem cell transplant. The source of this sequence is a man aged 40-55 years with acute myeloid leukemia. Some clones in this sample may be carry-over from other donors' samples. CDR3 loop: CAWDPFFRTTNYGYTF. In DNA form, the CDR3 reads TGTGCCTGGGACCCATTCTTCCGGACAACTAACTATGGCTACACCTTC.